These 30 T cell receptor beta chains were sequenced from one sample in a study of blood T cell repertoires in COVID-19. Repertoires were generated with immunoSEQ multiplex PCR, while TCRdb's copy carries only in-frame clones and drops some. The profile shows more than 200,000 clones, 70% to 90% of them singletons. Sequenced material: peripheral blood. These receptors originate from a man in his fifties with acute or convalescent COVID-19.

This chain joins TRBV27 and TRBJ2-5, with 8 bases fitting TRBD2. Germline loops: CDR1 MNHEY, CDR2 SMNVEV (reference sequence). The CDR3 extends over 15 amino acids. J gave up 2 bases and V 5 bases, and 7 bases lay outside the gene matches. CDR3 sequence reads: CASSREGLLQETQYF. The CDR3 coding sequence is TGTGCCAGCAGTCGGGAGGGACTGCTTCAAGAGACCCAGTACTTC.

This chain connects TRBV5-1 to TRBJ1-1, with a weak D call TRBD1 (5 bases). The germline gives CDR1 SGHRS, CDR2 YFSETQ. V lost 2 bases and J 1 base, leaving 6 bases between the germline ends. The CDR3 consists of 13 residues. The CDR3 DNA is TGCGCCAGCAGCTTCGACAGGAACACTGAAGCTTTCTTT. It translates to CASSFDRNTEAFF.

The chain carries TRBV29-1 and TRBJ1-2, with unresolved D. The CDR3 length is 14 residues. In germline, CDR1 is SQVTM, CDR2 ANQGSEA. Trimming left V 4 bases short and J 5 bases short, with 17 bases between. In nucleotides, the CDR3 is TGCAGCGTTGCCCCGAGCGGAATGGGTTATGGCTACACCTTC. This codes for CSVAPSGMGYGYTF. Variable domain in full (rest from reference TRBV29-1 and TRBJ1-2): SAVISQKPSRDICQRGTSLTIQCQVDSQVTMMFWYRQQPGQSLTLIATANQGSEATYESGFVIDKFPISRPNLTFSTLTVSNMSPEDSSIYLCSVAPSGMGYGYTFGSGTRLTVV.

The CDR3 here is CASSLPGASGSDNEQFF. For the CDR3, the DNA is TGTGCCAGCAGCTTACCTGGGGCTAGCGGGAGCGACAATGAGCAGTTCTTC. This sequence joins TRBV7-9 and TRBJ2-1, with TRBD2 identical over 10 bases. With 2 bases clipped from V and 5 bases from J, the junction kept 9 bases outside the gene matches. CDR3 length: 17 amino acids. Germline assignment: CDR1 SEHNR and CDR2 FQNEAQ (reference sequence).

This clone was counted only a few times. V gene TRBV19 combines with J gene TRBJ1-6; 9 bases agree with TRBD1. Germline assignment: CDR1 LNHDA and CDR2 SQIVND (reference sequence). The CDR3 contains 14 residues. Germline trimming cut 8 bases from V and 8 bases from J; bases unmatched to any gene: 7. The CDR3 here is CASQPGQGDSPLHF. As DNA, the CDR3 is TGTGCCAGTCAGCCGGGACAGGGCGATTCACCCCTCCACTTT.

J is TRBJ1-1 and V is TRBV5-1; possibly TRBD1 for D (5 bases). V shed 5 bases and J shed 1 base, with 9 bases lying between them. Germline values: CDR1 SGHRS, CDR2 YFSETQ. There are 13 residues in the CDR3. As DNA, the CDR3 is TGCGCCAGCAGGACGACAGAGAACACTGAAGCTTTCTTT. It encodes CASRTTENTEAFF.

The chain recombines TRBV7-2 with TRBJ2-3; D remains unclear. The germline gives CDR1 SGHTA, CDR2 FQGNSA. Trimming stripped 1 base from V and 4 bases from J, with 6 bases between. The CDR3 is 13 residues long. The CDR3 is CASSLGGADTQYF. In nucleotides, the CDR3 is TGTGCCAGCAGCTTAGGAGGCGCAGATACGCAGTATTTT.

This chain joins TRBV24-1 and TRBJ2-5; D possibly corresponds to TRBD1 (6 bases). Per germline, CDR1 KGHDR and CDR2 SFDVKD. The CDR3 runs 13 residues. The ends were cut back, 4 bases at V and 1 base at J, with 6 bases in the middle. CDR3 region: CATSEGGQETQYF. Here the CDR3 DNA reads TGTGCCACCAGTGAAGGGGGCCAAGAGACCCAGTACTTC.

The CDR3 nucleotides are TGTGCCAGCAGCTTGGGGGCTATCCAAGAGACCCAGTACTTC. This translates into CASSLGAIQETQYF. The chain links TRBV7-2 to TRBJ2-5, with D maybe TRBD1 (6 bases). Trimming cost V 3 bases and J 1 base, with 9 bases left between them. The CDR3 covers 14 residues. CDR1 is SGHTA and CDR2 is FQGNSA in the germline V gene.

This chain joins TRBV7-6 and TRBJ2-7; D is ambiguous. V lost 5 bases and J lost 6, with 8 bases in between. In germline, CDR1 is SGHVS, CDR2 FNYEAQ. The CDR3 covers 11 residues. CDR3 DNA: TGTGCCAGCAGCAGTCAGATCGAGCAGTACTTC. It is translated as CASSSQIEQYF.

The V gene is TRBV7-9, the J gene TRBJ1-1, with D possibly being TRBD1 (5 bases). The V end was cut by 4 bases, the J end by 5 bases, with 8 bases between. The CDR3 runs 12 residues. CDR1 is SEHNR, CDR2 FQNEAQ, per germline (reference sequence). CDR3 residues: CASSSGETEAFF. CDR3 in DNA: TGTGCCAGCAGCTCGGGGGAAACTGAAGCTTTCTTT. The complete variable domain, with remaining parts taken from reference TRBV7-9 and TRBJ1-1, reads DTGVSQNPRHKITKRGQNVTFRCDPISEHNRLYWYRQTLGQGPEFLTYFQNEAQLEKSRLLSDRFSAERPKGSFSTLEIQRTEQGDSAMYLCASSSGETEAFFGQGTRLTVV.

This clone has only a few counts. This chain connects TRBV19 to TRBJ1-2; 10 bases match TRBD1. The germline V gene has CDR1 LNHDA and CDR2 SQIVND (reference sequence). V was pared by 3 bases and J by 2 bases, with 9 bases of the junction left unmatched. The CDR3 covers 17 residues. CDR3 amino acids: CASSIRGQGPRNYGYTF. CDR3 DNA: TGTGCCAGTAGTATCCGGGGACAGGGGCCGAGGAACTATGGCTACACCTTC.

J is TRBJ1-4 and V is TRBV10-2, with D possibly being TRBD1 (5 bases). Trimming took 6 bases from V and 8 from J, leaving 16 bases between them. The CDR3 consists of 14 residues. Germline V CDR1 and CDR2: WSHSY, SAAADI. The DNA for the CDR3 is TGCGCCAGCAGACCGGGACTAGGACGGGAAAAACTGTTTTTT. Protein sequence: CASRPGLGREKLFF.

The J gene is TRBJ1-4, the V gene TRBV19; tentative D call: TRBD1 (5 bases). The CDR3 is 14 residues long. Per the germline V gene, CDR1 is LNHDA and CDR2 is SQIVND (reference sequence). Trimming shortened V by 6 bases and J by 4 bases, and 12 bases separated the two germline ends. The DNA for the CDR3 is TGTGCCAGTAGGGTGACAGCTTTTAATGAAAAACTGTTTTTT. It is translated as CASRVTAFNEKLFF. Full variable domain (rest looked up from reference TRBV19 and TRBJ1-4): DGGITQSPKYLFRKEGQNVTLSCEQNLNHDAMYWYRQDPGQGLRLIYYSQIVNDFQKGDIAEGYSVSREKKESFPLTVTSAQKNPTAFYLCASRVTAFNEKLFFGSGTQLSVL.

The CDR3 DNA is TGCGCCAGCAGCCTTTTACCCCGCGGTAACTATGGCTACACCTTC. Translated: CASSLLPRGNYGYTF. The chain joins TRBV4-1 to TRBJ1-2; D unclear. The CDR3 loop spans 15 amino acids. CDR1 MGHRA and CDR2 YSYEKL come from the germline V gene. Trimming took off 4 bases at V and 1 base at J, with 13 bases between the two ends.

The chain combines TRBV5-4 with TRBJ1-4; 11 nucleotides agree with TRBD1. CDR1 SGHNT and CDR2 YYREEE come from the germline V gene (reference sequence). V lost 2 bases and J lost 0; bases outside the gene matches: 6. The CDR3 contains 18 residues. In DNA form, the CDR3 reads TGTGCCAGCAGCTTCCGGGACAGGGGGTTTGCAACTAATGAAAAACTGTTTTTT. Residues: CASSFRDRGFATNEKLFF.

CDR3 amino acids: CASSLEGTGMLEAFF. In nucleotides, the CDR3 is TGTGCCAGCAGCTTGGAGGGGACAGGGATGTTAGAAGCTTTCTTT. The rearrangement joins TRBV5-8 to TRBJ1-1; 9 bases are a match to TRBD1. This CDR3 region has 15 residues. Germline-derived CDR1 and CDR2 are SGHTS and YDEGEE. Losses at the gene ends were 0 bases for V and 8 bases for J; bases not matched to a gene: 8.

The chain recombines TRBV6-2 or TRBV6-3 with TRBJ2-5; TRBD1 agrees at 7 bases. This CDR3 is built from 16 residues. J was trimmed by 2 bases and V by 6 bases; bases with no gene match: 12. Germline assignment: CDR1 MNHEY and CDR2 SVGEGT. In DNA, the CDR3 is TGTGCCAGCAGCCCTAGACAGGGACGTGCACAAGAGACCCAGTACTTC. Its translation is CASSPRQGRAQETQYF.

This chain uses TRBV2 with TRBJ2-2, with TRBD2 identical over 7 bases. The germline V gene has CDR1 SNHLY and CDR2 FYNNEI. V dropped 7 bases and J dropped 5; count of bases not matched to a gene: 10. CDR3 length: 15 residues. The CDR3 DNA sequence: TGTGCCAGCAAGGGCGCGGGGGTGAGAACCGGGGAGCTGTTTTTT. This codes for CASKGAGVRTGELFF. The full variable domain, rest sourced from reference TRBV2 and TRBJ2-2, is EPEVTQTPSHQVTQMGQEVILRCVPISNHLYFYWYRQILGQKVEFLVSFYNNEISEKSEIFDDQFSVERPDGSNFTLKIRSTKLEDSAMYFCASKGAGVRTGELFFGEGSRLTVL.

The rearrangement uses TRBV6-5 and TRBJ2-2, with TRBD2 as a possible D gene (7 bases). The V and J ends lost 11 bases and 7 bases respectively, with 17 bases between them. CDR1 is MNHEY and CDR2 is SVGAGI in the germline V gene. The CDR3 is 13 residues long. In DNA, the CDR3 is TGTGCCGTCAAGGGGGGGCGGAGCGGGGAGCTGTTTTTT. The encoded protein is CAVKGGRSGELFF.

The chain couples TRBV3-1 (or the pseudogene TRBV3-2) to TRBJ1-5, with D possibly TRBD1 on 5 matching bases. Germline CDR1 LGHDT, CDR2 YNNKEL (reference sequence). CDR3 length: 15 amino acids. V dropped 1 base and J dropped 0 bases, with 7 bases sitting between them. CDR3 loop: CASSQGGGSNQPQHF. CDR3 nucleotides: TGTGCCAGCAGCCAAGGGGGGGGTAGCAATCAGCCCCAGCATTTT.

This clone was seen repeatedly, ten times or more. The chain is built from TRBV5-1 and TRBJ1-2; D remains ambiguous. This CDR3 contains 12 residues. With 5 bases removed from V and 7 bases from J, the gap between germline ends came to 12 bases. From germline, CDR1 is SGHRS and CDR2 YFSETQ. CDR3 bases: TGCGCCAGCAGACTGGGGAGAGGTGGCTACACCTTC. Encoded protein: CASRLGRGGYTF.

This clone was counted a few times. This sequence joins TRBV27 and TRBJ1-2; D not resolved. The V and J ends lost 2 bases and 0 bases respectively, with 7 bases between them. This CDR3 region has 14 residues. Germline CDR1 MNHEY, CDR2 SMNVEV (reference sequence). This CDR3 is CASSLSKTNYGYTF. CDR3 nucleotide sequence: TGTGCCAGCAGTTTAAGCAAGACTAACTATGGCTACACCTTC.

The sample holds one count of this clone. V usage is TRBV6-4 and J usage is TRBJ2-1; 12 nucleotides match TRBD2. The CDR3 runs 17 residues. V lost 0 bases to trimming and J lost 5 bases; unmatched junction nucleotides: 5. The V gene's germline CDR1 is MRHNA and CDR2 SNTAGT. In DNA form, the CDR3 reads TGTGCCAGCAGTGACTCGATGGGACTAGCGGGCAACAATGAGCAGTTCTTC. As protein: CASSDSMGLAGNNEQFF.

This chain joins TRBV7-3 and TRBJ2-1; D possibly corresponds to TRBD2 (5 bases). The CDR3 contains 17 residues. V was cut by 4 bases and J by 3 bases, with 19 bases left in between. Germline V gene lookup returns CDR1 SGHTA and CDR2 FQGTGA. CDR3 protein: CASSSQGPARVYNEQFF. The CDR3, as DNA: TGTGCCAGCAGCTCCCAAGGTCCAGCGAGGGTCTACAATGAGCAGTTCTTC.

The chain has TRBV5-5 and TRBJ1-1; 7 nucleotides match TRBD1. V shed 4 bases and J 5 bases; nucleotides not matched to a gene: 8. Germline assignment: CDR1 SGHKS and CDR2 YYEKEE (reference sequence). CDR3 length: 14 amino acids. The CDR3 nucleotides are TGTGCCAGCAGCCTTCGACAGGGTTTAACTGAAGCTTTCTTT. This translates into CASSLRQGLTEAFF.

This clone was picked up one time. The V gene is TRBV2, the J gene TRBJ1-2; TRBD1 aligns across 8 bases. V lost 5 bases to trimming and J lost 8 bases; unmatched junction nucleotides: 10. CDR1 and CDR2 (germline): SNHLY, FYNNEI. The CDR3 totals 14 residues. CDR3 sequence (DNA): TGTGCCAGCAGTTCCCGGACAGGGCTCTGGGGCTACACCTTC. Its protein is CASSSRTGLWGYTF.

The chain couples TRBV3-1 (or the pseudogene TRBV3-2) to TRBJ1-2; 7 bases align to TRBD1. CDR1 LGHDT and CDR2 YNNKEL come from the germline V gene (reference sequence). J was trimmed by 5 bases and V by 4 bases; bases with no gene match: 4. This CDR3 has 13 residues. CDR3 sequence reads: CASSLRGVYGYTF. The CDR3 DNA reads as TGTGCCAGCAGCCTCAGGGGGGTATATGGCTACACCTTC.

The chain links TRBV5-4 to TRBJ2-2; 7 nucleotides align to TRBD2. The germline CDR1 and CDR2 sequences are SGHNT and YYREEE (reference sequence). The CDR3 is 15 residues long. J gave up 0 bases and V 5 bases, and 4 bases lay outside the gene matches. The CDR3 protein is CASSWGGTNTGELFF. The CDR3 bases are TGTGCCAGCAGTTGGGGGGGTACGAACACCGGGGAGCTGTTTTTT.

CDR3 amino acids: CASSPITRSGANVLTF. The CDR3 DNA follows: TGTGCCAGCTCACCGATTACCAGGTCTGGGGCCAACGTCCTGACTTTC. The gene calls are TRBV18 and TRBJ2-6; no clear D. The CDR3 is made up of 16 amino acids. V shed 3 bases and J shed 1 base, with 10 bases lying between them. Germline V gene data show CDR1 as KGHSH and CDR2 as LQKENI.